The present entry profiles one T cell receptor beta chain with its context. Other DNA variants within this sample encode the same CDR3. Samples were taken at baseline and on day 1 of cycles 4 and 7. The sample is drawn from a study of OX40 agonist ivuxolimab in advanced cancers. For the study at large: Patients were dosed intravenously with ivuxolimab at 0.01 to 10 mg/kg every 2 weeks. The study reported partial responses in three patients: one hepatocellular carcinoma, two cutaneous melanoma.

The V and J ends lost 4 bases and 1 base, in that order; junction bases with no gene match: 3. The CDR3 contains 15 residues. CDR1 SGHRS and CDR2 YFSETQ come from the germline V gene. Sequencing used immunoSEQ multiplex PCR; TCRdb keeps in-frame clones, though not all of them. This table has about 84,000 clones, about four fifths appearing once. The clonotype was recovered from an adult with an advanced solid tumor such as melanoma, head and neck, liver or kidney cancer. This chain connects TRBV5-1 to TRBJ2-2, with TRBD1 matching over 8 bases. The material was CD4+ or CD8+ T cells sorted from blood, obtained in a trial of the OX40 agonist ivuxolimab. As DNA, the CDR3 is TGCGCCAGCAGCCTCGGGACAGGGAACACCGGGGAGCTGTTTTTT. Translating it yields CASSLGTGNTGELFF.